Each of the 26 T cell receptor beta chains below was sequenced from the same sample in a study of cytomegalovirus exposure and HLA in healthy donors (dated by TCRdb to between 2016 and 2019). Receptors were amplified or captured by the immunoSEQ multiplex PCR assay. A mixture of 60 forward primers for TCR Vbeta segments and 13 reverse primers for TCR Jbeta segments was used in the multiplex PCR. Held by TCRdb, this immuneACCESS table contains in-frame sequences only and omits some clones. Under half of the omission traces to an unresolved V gene where checked; the cause of the rest is unknown. A total of over 150,000 clones appear in this sample, 60% to 80% of them only once. The ten largest account for less than 5.5% of the sample. The sequencing sample was made of PBMCs. These receptors were taken from a male donor in good health and CMV-seronegative.

The table lists this clone with a few counts. Other DNA sequences of this sample code for an identical CDR3. The chain uses TRBV7-8 and TRBJ2-2; D not resolved. CDR1 is SGHVS and CDR2 is FQNEAQ in the germline V gene. Trimming shortened V by 5 bases and J by 2 bases, and 6 bases separated the two germline ends. The CDR3 runs 13 residues. The CDR3 region is CASSPVNTGELFF. CDR3 DNA sequence: TGTGCCAGCAGCCCGGTCAACACCGGGGAGCTGTTTTTT.

The V and J genes are TRBV9 and TRBJ1-1; D is ambiguous. This CDR3 region has 16 residues. Germline CDR1 SGDLS, CDR2 YYNGEE. The ends were cut back, 0 bases at V and 0 bases at J, with 12 bases in the middle. CDR3 loop: CASSVGRVSVNTEAFF. The CDR3, as DNA: TGTGCCAGCAGCGTAGGGCGGGTTTCCGTGAACACTGAAGCTTTCTTT.

The genes are TRBV19 and TRBJ2-7; TRBD2 agrees at 9 bases. This CDR3 is built from 17 residues. The junction had 13 bases not matched to a gene; V was cut back by 5 bases and J by 2 bases. Germline lookup yields CDR1 LNHDA and CDR2 SQIVND (reference sequence). CDR3 amino acids: CASSFLTPTSGAYEQYF. The CDR3 nucleotides read TGTGCCAGTAGTTTTCTTACCCCGACTAGCGGTGCCTACGAGCAGTACTTC.

The gene calls are TRBV19 and TRBJ2-7; 8 positions match TRBD1. CDR1 and CDR2 from the germline V gene are LNHDA and SQIVND (reference sequence). CDR3 length: 16 residues. The junction had 11 bases not matched to a gene; V was cut back by 3 bases and J by 4 bases. CDR3 in amino acids: CASSISRQGFGYEQYF. CDR3 DNA: TGTGCCAGTAGTATCTCCCGACAGGGGTTCGGTTACGAGCAGTACTTC.

V gene TRBV5-1 combines with J gene TRBJ1-1, with D maybe TRBD1 (5 bases). Germline V gives CDR1 SGHRS, CDR2 YFSETQ. The CDR3 totals 13 residues. V shed 5 bases and J shed 1 base, with 9 bases lying between them. CDR3 sequence: CASRPGWNTEAFF. CDR3 bases: TGCGCCAGCAGGCCAGGGTGGAACACTGAAGCTTTCTTT.

This chain links TRBV18 with TRBJ1-1; no clear D. CDR3 length equals 13 residues. Germline V gene lookup returns CDR1 KGHSH and CDR2 LQKENI. Between the trimmed V and J ends, which lost 3 bases and 7 bases, there was a span of 12 bases. The CDR3 loop reads CASSPASENEAFF. CDR3 in DNA: TGTGCCAGCTCACCCGCCTCGGAGAATGAAGCTTTCTTT.

The chain employs TRBV30 and TRBJ2-7; perhaps TRBD2 as D (5 bases). The CDR3 length is 14 residues. Germline V gene sequence: CDR1 GTSNPN, CDR2 SVGIG (reference sequence). Trimming pared 2 bases from V and 7 bases from J, leaving 18 bases between. DNA of the CDR3: TGTGCCTGGAGTAGGTTCCGGGGATTCCGAGAGCAGTACTTC. Amino acids: CAWSRFRGFREQYF.

V gene TRBV6-6 combines with J gene TRBJ1-1, with 9 bases matching TRBD1. The CDR3 consists of 16 residues. Germline trimming cut 6 bases from V and 1 base from J; bases unmatched to any gene: 9. From germline, CDR1 is MNHNY and CDR2 SVGAGI (reference sequence). The CDR3 protein is CASSAGQGSANTEAFF. The CDR3, as DNA: TGTGCCAGCAGCGCCGGACAGGGGTCGGCGAACACTGAAGCTTTCTTT.

The V gene is TRBV7-9, the J gene TRBJ2-2; a weak D match, TRBD2 (5 bases). This CDR3 has 14 amino acids. Looked up from germline, CDR1 is SEHNR and CDR2 is FQNEAQ (reference sequence). Trimming left V 3 bases short and J 3 bases short, with 8 bases between. CDR3 in amino acids: CASSFEGYTGELFF. In nucleotides, the CDR3 is TGTGCCAGCAGCTTTGAGGGTTACACCGGGGAGCTGTTTTTT.

CDR3 region: CASSLATGGDRLQPQHF. DNA of the CDR3: TGTGCCAGCAGCTTGGCGACAGGGGGCGATAGGCTTCAGCCCCAGCATTTT. The chain couples TRBV5-5 to TRBJ1-5; 10 positions agree with TRBD1. Losses at the gene ends were 0 bases for V and 6 bases for J; bases not matched to a gene: 9. This CDR3 comprises 17 residues. Germline-derived CDR1 and CDR2 are SGHKS and YYEKEE (reference sequence).

The rearrangement joins TRBV6-5 to TRBJ2-6; tentatively, D is TRBD2 (5 bases). The V end was cut by 5 bases, the J end by 4 bases, with 9 bases between. The CDR3 has 14 residues. CDR1 and CDR2 (germline): MNHEY, SVGAGI. For the CDR3, the DNA is TGTGCCAGCAGTCGGGGTTACGGGGCCAACGTCCTGACTTTC. It codes for CASSRGYGANVLTF.

The chain couples TRBV6-1 to TRBJ1-4; D gene ambiguous. This CDR3 has 15 residues. V gave up 2 bases and J gave up 8 bases, with 15 bases separating them. Germline lookup yields CDR1 MNHNS and CDR2 SASEGT. CDR3: CASSERGRTVEKLFF. CDR3 DNA: TGTGCCAGCAGTGAAAGAGGTCGTACGGTCGAAAAACTGTTTTTT.

V and J are TRBV5-4 and TRBJ1-2, with no clear D. This CDR3 region has 17 residues. Trimming removed 0 bases from V and 0 bases from J, with 15 bases in between. Germline V CDR1 and CDR2: SGHNT, YYREEE (reference sequence). The CDR3 sequence: CASSLGGGLPSNYGYTF. In nucleotides, the CDR3 is TGTGCCAGCAGCTTGGGCGGAGGGTTACCTTCTAACTATGGCTACACCTTC.

The rearrangement uses TRBV27 and TRBJ1-1; tentative D call: TRBD1 (6 bases). Germline lookup yields CDR1 MNHEY and CDR2 SMNVEV (reference sequence). The CDR3 totals 15 residues. Trimming took 1 base from V and 5 from J, leaving 14 bases between them. This CDR3 reads CASSLLAGAGTEAFF. DNA of the CDR3: TGTGCCAGCAGTTTATTAGCGGGGGCCGGTACTGAAGCTTTCTTT.

The chain links TRBV10-1 to TRBJ2-5; 15 positions match TRBD2. The CDR3 consists of 15 residues. V shed 4 bases and J 3 bases; nucleotides not matched to a gene: 0. Germline V gene data show CDR1 as WNHNN and CDR2 as SYGVQD (reference sequence). The DNA of the CDR3 is TGCGCCAGCAGTGGGACTAGCGGGGGGGAAGAGACCCAGTACTTC. Its protein product is CASSGTSGGEETQYF.

V and J are TRBV9 and TRBJ1-1, with 7 nucleotides matching TRBD1. The CDR3 extends over 13 amino acids. V lost 3 bases to trimming and J lost 5 bases; unmatched junction nucleotides: 4. Germline CDR1 is SGDLS and CDR2 is YYNGEE. The CDR3 loop is CASSAGDRTEAFF. CDR3 sequence (DNA): TGTGCCAGCAGCGCAGGGGACAGAACTGAAGCTTTCTTT.

The V call is TRBV6-4, the J call TRBJ2-7, with D possibly being TRBD2 (5 bases). The V gene lost 3 bases and the J gene lost 0 bases, with 12 bases spanning the gap. The CDR3 spans 15 residues. Germline lookup yields CDR1 MRHNA and CDR2 SNTAGT. CDR3 sequence: CASSEGSADSYEQYF. The CDR3 DNA is TGTGCCAGCAGTGAGGGTAGCGCTGACTCCTACGAGCAGTACTTC.

This clone occurred once. The chain carries TRBV7-6 and TRBJ1-1; 8 nucleotides line up with TRBD1. This CDR3 has 14 residues. CDR1 is SGHVS and CDR2 is FNYEAQ in the germline V gene. The ends lost 6 bases at V and 1 base at J; junction bases unmatched: 4. This CDR3 reads CASRAGGRNTEAFF. The CDR3, as DNA: TGTGCCAGCAGGGCAGGGGGCAGGAACACTGAAGCTTTCTTT.

The CDR3 DNA sequence: TGTGCCAGCAGCGTTGCCCGGGACAGCGCTGAAGCTTTCTTT. The encoded protein is CASSVARDSAEAFF. V usage is TRBV7-9 and J usage is TRBJ1-1; 7 bases are a match to TRBD1. The V gene's germline CDR1 is SEHNR and CDR2 FQNEAQ (reference sequence). V dropped 5 bases and J dropped 6; count of bases not matched to a gene: 9. This CDR3 spans 14 amino acids.

This rearrangement joins TRBV7-8 to TRBJ2-2, with 7 bases fitting TRBD2. CDR1 and CDR2 from the germline V gene are SGHVS and FQNEAQ. J was trimmed by 1 base and V by 6 bases; bases with no gene match: 5. The CDR3 sequence is 15 residues long. Here the CDR3 DNA reads TGTGCCAGCAGGGGGGGGTTAGGGAACACCGGGGAGCTGTTTTTT. This gives the protein CASRGGLGNTGELFF.

The chain recombines TRBV7-9 with TRBJ1-2; a possible D gene is TRBD1 (5 bases). The V gene's germline CDR1 is SEHNR and CDR2 FQNEAQ (reference sequence). Trimming left V 6 bases short and J 4 bases short, with 15 bases between. The CDR3 is 14 residues long. The chain's CDR3 is CASSPKDSSYGYTF. The CDR3 bases are TGTGCCAGCAGTCCCAAAGACAGTTCCTATGGCTACACCTTC.

The rearrangement joins TRBV7-6 to TRBJ1-1; 7 bases agree with TRBD1. The CDR3 contains 13 residues. V shed 5 bases, J shed 2 bases, and the junction held 2 bases outside the gene matches. Germline V gene data show CDR1 as SGHVS and CDR2 as FNYEAQ. The CDR3 DNA reads TGTGCCAGCAGCAACAGGGGAAACACTGAAGCTTTCTTT. Amino acid sequence: CASSNRGNTEAFF.

The chain combines TRBV9 with TRBJ2-6, with 9 positions matching TRBD2. The V gene's germline CDR1 is SGDLS and CDR2 YYNGEE. CDR3 length: 18 amino acids. J was trimmed by 0 bases and V by 5 bases; bases with no gene match: 9. This CDR3 reads CASRTSGAASSGANVLTF. Written as DNA, the CDR3 is TGTGCCAGCAGGACTAGCGGAGCCGCCTCCTCTGGGGCCAACGTCCTGACTTTC.

This clone was picked up a small number of times. This chain connects TRBV19 to TRBJ2-1; D may be TRBD2 (5 bases). This CDR3 comprises 13 residues. Trimming shortened V by 10 bases and J by 9 bases, and 19 bases separated the two germline ends. The germline V gene encodes CDR1 LNHDA and CDR2 SQIVND (reference sequence). In DNA, the CDR3 is TGTGCCACCCAGAGAGGGTGGAGCGGTGAGCAGTTCTTC. Residues: CATQRGWSGEQFF.

The V and J genes are TRBV5-4 and TRBJ1-1; D is perhaps TRBD1 (5 bases). The CDR3 is 15 residues long. V gave up 2 bases and J gave up 1 base, with 12 bases separating them. Germline loops: CDR1 SGHNT, CDR2 YYREEE (reference sequence). The CDR3 protein is CASSFPGQANTEAFF. The CDR3 nucleotides read TGTGCCAGCAGCTTCCCAGGGCAGGCGAACACTGAAGCTTTCTTT. Full variable domain (rest looked up from reference TRBV5-4 and TRBJ1-1): ETGVTQSPTHLIKTRGQQVTLRCSSQSGHNTVSWYQQALGQGPQFIFQYYREEENGRGNFPPRFSGLQFPNYSSELNVNALELDDSALYLCASSFPGQANTEAFFGQGTRLTVV.

This chain joins TRBV2 and TRBJ2-1; tentatively, D is TRBD2 (6 bases). V lost 6 bases and J lost 12, with 18 bases in between. The CDR3 has 13 amino acids. Germline values: CDR1 SNHLY, CDR2 FYNNEI. CDR3 protein: CASSRGRGEGQFF. The CDR3 DNA follows: TGTGCCAGCAGCCGCGGGCGGGGCGAAGGGCAGTTCTTC.